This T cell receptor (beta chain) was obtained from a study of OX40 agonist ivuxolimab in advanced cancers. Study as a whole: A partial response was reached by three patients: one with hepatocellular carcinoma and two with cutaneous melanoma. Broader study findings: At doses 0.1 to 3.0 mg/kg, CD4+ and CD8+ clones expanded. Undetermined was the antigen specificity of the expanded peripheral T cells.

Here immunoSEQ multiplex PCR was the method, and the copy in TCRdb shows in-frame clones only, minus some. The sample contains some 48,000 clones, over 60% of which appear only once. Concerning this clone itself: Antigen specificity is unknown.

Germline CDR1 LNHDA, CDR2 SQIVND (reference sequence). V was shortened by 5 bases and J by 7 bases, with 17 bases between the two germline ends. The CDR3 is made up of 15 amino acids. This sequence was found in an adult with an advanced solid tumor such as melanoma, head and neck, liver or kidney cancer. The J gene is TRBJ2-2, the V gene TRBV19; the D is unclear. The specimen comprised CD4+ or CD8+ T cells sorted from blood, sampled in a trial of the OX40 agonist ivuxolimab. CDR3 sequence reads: CASSVPRSRSGELFF. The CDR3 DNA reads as TGTGCCAGTAGTGTGCCCAGGTCTCGTAGCGGGGAGCTGTTTTTT.